This T cell receptor (beta chain) was identified during a study of Graves' ophthalmopathy and Graves' hyperthyroidism. Using RNA transcripts, the TCR beta CDR3 regions were amplified. A first-round RT-PCR used HTBI primers, followed by a second-round multiplex PCR. Each CDR3 protein gets one entry after TCRdb re-called the multiplex PCR reads with MiXCR. The data contain around 670,000 distinct CDR3 sequences, roughly two fifths of them seen just once; the ten biggest clones take up 44%. The CDR3 runs to 13 residues. V lost 2 bases and J 8 bases, leaving 12 bases between the germline ends. The germline V gene has CDR1 SNHLY and CDR2 FYNNEI. There are many counts of this clonotype.

The V call is TRBV2, the J call TRBJ1-1; tentatively, D is TRBD1 (5 bases). The specimen sequenced was peripheral blood. The sequence came from an adult man with Graves' ophthalmopathy. CDR3 DNA sequence: TGTGCCAGCAGTGAAAAGGGACTAGTGGAAGCTTTCTTT. It codes for CASSEKGLVEAFF.